This entry is about one T cell receptor beta chain. This record comes from a study of blood T cell repertoires in COVID-19. About the study: From the United States, Italy and Spain came samples of acute and convalescent COVID-19. T cells, B-cell-depleted T cells, or PBMCs supplied cDNA or gDNA.

The CDR3 contains 13 residues. V was clipped by 6 bases and J by 7 bases; unmatched bases: 7. Per the authors' pipeline: Reference gene primer amplification in the assay estimated nucleated cell counts. The protocol was immunoSEQ multiplex PCR, while the TCRdb copy is restricted to in-frame clones and leaves out a portion. V, J and clone size are taken as reported in that table, and D and trimming were inferred from the DNA itself. In the table there are over 40,000 clones, 75% to 95% of which are singletons. Sample: peripheral blood. The chain couples TRBV12-3 or TRBV12-4 to TRBJ2-7; 9 positions match TRBD1. The clonotype originates from a man in his 70s with acute or convalescent COVID-19. The CDR3 DNA reads as TGTGCCAGCAGGCTACAGGGGGCTGGGGAGCAGTACTTC. Amino acid sequence: CASRLQGAGEQYF.